This T cell receptor beta chain was documented in a study of cytomegalovirus exposure and HLA in healthy donors. Background on the study: Earlier sequencing of 150 million to 200 million T cells yielded approximately 100 million unique TCR beta sequences. General study findings and limits: By a later analysis, the bulk of CMV-associated TCR beta chains appeared HLA-restricted. Many donors carried some public TCRs, although rarity characterized most TCR sequences.

Concerning this clone: Its antigen is currently unknown.

PCR was performed using 60 Vbeta and 13 Jbeta primers. Some clones are missing from TCRdb's copy, which holds only in-frame ones; the method was immunoSEQ multiplex PCR. Of some 140,000 clones detected, 80% to 85% appear once; the ten largest clones hold over 1%. Donors in the study were healthy people who gave bone marrow. CDR3 length: 15 residues. Germline V lookup: CDR1 SGHNT, CDR2 YYREEE (reference sequence). The gene calls are TRBV5-4 and TRBJ2-5, with 7 bases aligning to TRBD1. The J call is uncertain, as TRBJ2-7 better fits the DNA end. The specimen was PBMCs. The sequence was obtained from a male donor in good health and CMV-seropositive. The CDR3 sequence is CASSLPGQPSYEQYF. As DNA, the CDR3 is TGTGCCAGCAGCCTACCGGGACAGCCCTCCTACGAGCAGTACTTC.